The 24 T cell receptor beta chains below all came from one sample that was sequenced in a study of CD8 T cells in Susac syndrome. Reverse transcription used roughly 0.5 to 1 ug RNA and random hexamers. TCRdb re-analysed the immunoSEQ multiplex PCR reads in MiXCR, keeping a single row per CDR3 protein. The table records 45,000 to 55,000 distinct CDR3 sequences, over 85% of them present only once. The sequenced sample was CD8+ T cells from PBMCs. Receptor source: a human donor in good health.

The rearrangement uses TRBV27 and TRBJ2-1; weak D call: TRBD1 (6 bases). The CDR3 covers 16 residues. V was trimmed by 2 bases and J by 2 bases, leaving 13 bases between them. Germline CDR1 and CDR2: MNHEY and SMNVEV (reference sequence). The CDR3 protein is CASSLNAGVTYNEQFF. The CDR3 DNA reads TGTGCCAGCAGTTTAAACGCAGGGGTCACCTACAATGAGCAGTTCTTC.

The chain combines TRBV20-1 with TRBJ2-7; 8 bases line up with TRBD1. CDR1 is DFQATT, CDR2 SNEGSKA, per germline (reference sequence). This CDR3 is built from 15 residues. With 5 bases clipped from V and 4 bases from J, the junction kept 13 bases outside the gene matches. The CDR3 nucleotides read TGCAGTGCTCTGTGCCCCGAGACAGGGGAATACGAGCAGTACTTC. Translated, it gives CSALCPETGEYEQYF.

The rearrangement joins TRBV28 to TRBJ1-2, with TRBD1 matching 10 bases. CDR1 is MDHEN, CDR2 SYDVKM, per germline. J gave up 8 bases and V 7 bases, and 13 bases lay outside the gene matches. This CDR3 is built from 15 residues. Here the CDR3 DNA reads TGTGCCAGCACCCTCCGGGACAGGGGACGTGAAGGCTACACCTTC. Its protein product is CASTLRDRGREGYTF.

V and J are TRBV27 and TRBJ2-5; maybe TRBD2 (5 bases). This CDR3 spans 15 amino acids. Trimming cost V 2 bases and J 4 bases, with 14 bases left between them. Germline V gene lookup returns CDR1 MNHEY and CDR2 SMNVEV (reference sequence). In DNA form, the CDR3 reads TGTGCCAGCAGTTTAAGGCACGGGATGGGAGAGACCCAGTACTTC. Protein product: CASSLRHGMGETQYF.

The chain carries TRBV4-1 and TRBJ2-5; weak D call: TRBD2 (6 bases). Germline assignment: CDR1 MGHRA and CDR2 YSYEKL. The CDR3 consists of 16 residues. The V end lost 4 bases, the J end lost 4 bases, and 19 bases lay between the germline ends. CDR3 DNA sequence: TGCGCCAGCAGCCTTGACCCCGGGGGAATAGGAGAGACCCAGTACTTC. The encoded protein is CASSLDPGGIGETQYF.

The V and J genes are TRBV4-2 and TRBJ2-7; the match to TRBD1 covers 8 bases. Germline V gene data show CDR1 as LGHNA and CDR2 as YNFKEQ. V was pared by 4 bases and J by 5 bases, with 7 bases of the junction left unmatched. The CDR3 runs to 14 residues. The chain's CDR3 is CASSPRQGNDEQYF. The CDR3, as DNA: TGTGCCAGCAGCCCCCGACAGGGGAACGACGAGCAGTACTTC.

This rearrangement joins TRBV7-9 to TRBJ2-2; D remains ambiguous. V lost 5 bases and J 5 bases, leaving 3 bases between the germline ends. Germline V gives CDR1 SEHNR, CDR2 FQNEAQ (reference sequence). The CDR3 spans 11 residues. The CDR3 loop is CASSQTGELFF. The DNA for the CDR3 is TGTGCCAGCAGCCAAACCGGGGAGCTGTTTTTT.

The rearrangement links TRBV14 to TRBJ2-2; D is undetermined. Germline loops: CDR1 SGHDN, CDR2 FVKESK. V lost 0 bases and J lost 11, with 13 bases in between. The CDR3 sequence is 14 residues long. CDR3 sequence reads: CASSQEFQARELFF. DNA of the CDR3: TGTGCCAGCAGCCAAGAATTCCAGGCCCGAGAGCTGTTTTTT.

The gene calls are TRBV20-1 and TRBJ1-1; 7 nucleotides agree with TRBD1. Per the germline V gene, CDR1 is DFQATT and CDR2 is SNEGSKA (reference sequence). Trimming took 2 bases from V and 8 from J; bases not matched to a gene: 5. The CDR3 has 12 residues. CDR3 sequence reads: CSARFGTAEAFF. DNA of the CDR3: TGCAGTGCTAGATTCGGGACAGCAGAAGCTTTCTTT.

CDR3 in DNA: TGTGCCAGCAGCGTAGATGAGGGCGAAAGCACAGATACGCAGTATTTT. This sequence encodes CASSVDEGESTDTQYF. The V gene is TRBV9, the J gene TRBJ2-3; D possibly corresponds to TRBD2 (5 bases). Germline values: CDR1 SGDLS, CDR2 YYNGEE. The CDR3 has 16 amino acids. The germline V and J ends were trimmed by 0 bases and 0 bases, with 11 bases remaining between them.

The CDR3 region is CASSLSSGAYEQYF. CDR3 nucleotide sequence: TGTGCCAGCAGCTTAAGCTCGGGAGCCTACGAGCAGTACTTC. The V gene is TRBV11-2, the J gene TRBJ2-7; perhaps TRBD2 as D (6 bases). The CDR3 runs to 14 residues. Germline V gene lookup returns CDR1 SGHAT and CDR2 FQNNGV. The V end lost 2 bases, the J end lost 2 bases, and 10 bases lay between the germline ends.

The V gene is TRBV29-1, the J gene TRBJ1-5, with TRBD1 matching over 8 bases. V gave up 6 bases and J gave up 7 bases; unmatched junction bases: 11. CDR1 and CDR2 from the germline V gene are SQVTM and ANQGSEA. The CDR3 consists of 14 residues. The CDR3, as DNA: TGCAGCGTGGGAGGGGCAGGGGGCGAACAGCCCCAGCATTTT. Residues: CSVGGAGGEQPQHF.

The chain combines TRBV3-1 with TRBJ1-3; unclear D gene. The germline V gene has CDR1 LGHDT and CDR2 YNNKEL (reference sequence). CDR3 length equals 16 residues. Deletions cut 0 bases from V and 0 bases from J, with 9 bases between. The CDR3 spells CASSQEGGPSGNTIYF. CDR3 coding DNA: TGTGCCAGCAGCCAAGAGGGCGGACCCTCTGGAAACACCATATATTTT.

The V and J genes are TRBV27 and TRBJ2-3, with unresolved D. Per the germline V gene, CDR1 is MNHEY and CDR2 is SMNVEV (reference sequence). V lost 4 bases and J lost 8, with 19 bases in between. This CDR3 has 15 amino acids. CDR3 sequence: CASSSPTTQQPTQYF. CDR3 DNA: TGTGCCAGCAGTTCCCCCACAACCCAACAGCCTACGCAGTATTTT.

The chain combines TRBV19 with TRBJ2-2, with 11 bases that match TRBD2. This CDR3 region has 17 residues. Trimming removed 5 bases from V and 1 base from J; junction bases left unmatched: 6. From germline, CDR1 is LNHDA and CDR2 SQIVND (reference sequence). CDR3 nucleotide sequence: TGTGCCAGTAGTGGGACTAGCGGCGCCCTGAACACCGGGGAGCTGTTTTTT. Its translation: CASSGTSGALNTGELFF. Complete variable domain (other parts from reference TRBV19 and TRBJ2-2): DGGITQSPKYLFRKEGQNVTLSCEQNLNHDAMYWYRQDPGQGLRLIYYSQIVNDFQKGDIAEGYSVSREKKESFPLTVTSAQKNPTAFYLCASSGTSGALNTGELFFGEGSRLTVL.

This clonotype was picked up one time. The CDR3 DNA follows: TGCGCCAGCAGCCATGGGGACTCTCCGGCCGGGGAGCTGTTTTTT. Translation gives CASSHGDSPAGELFF. This chain connects TRBV4-1 to TRBJ2-2, with D possibly matching TRBD2 (6 bases). V gave up 3 bases and J gave up 6 bases, with 14 bases separating them. The CDR3 runs to 15 residues. Per germline, CDR1 MGHRA and CDR2 YSYEKL.

The chain recombines TRBV5-1 with TRBJ2-2; D not resolved. The CDR3 is 14 residues long. In germline, CDR1 is SGHRS, CDR2 YFSETQ. Trimming stripped 0 bases from V and 9 bases from J, with 12 bases between. The CDR3 spells CASSLGRPKRELFF. The CDR3 DNA reads TGCGCCAGCAGCTTGGGACGGCCTAAGAGGGAGCTGTTTTTT.

The CDR3 spells CASKGDTQYF. CDR3 in DNA: TGTGCCAGCAAAGGAGATACGCAGTATTTT. The genes are TRBV14 and TRBJ2-3; D uncertain. The CDR3 totals 10 residues. Trimming removed 7 bases at V and 5 bases at J, with 4 bases between. Germline CDR1 and CDR2: SGHDN and FVKESK.

The chain employs TRBV6-5 and TRBJ2-7; D might be TRBD1 or TRBD2, each matching 5 bases. CDR3 length: 13 amino acids. V shed 9 bases and J shed 7 bases, with 19 bases lying between them. Germline loops: CDR1 MNHEY, CDR2 SVGAGI. CDR3 protein: CASSRADGGEQYF. CDR3 nucleotide sequence: TGTGCCAGTTCCCGGGCCGATGGGGGAGAGCAGTACTTC.

This clonotype was seen once. The rearrangement uses TRBV7-9 and TRBJ2-5; 8 nucleotides align to TRBD1. V shed 6 bases, J shed 5 bases, and the junction held 8 bases outside the gene matches. The CDR3 length is 14 residues. Germline V gene lookup returns CDR1 SEHNR and CDR2 FQNEAQ (reference sequence). CDR3 coding DNA: TGTGCCAGCAGTTTTCAGGGGGCCTACGAGACCCAGTACTTC. Residues: CASSFQGAYETQYF.

V usage is TRBV19 and J usage is TRBJ2-7; weak D call: TRBD1 (6 bases). Germline CDR1 reads LNHDA; CDR2 reads SQIVND (reference sequence). V was shortened by 3 bases and J by 3 bases, with 9 bases between the two germline ends. This CDR3 has 13 residues. The CDR3 spells CASSIGRGYEQYF. In DNA form, the CDR3 reads TGTGCCAGTAGTATCGGCAGGGGCTACGAGCAGTACTTC. Full variable domain (missing parts from reference TRBV19 and TRBJ2-7): DGGITQSPKYLFRKEGQNVTLSCEQNLNHDAMYWYRQDPGQGLRLIYYSQIVNDFQKGDIAEGYSVSREKKESFPLTVTSAQKNPTAFYLCASSIGRGYEQYFGPGTRLTVT.

The gene calls are TRBV3-1 and TRBJ2-3; D is undetermined. The CDR3 sequence is 14 residues long. Germline V lookup: CDR1 LGHDT, CDR2 YNNKEL (reference sequence). The V end was cut by 7 bases, the J end by 5 bases, with 16 bases between. Here the CDR3 reads CASKSDKGLDTQYF. The CDR3 region has the DNA TGTGCCAGCAAGTCAGATAAGGGCTTAGATACGCAGTATTTT.

The chain recombines TRBV27 with TRBJ2-7; 10 bases match TRBD1. The CDR3 extends over 14 amino acids. Germline values: CDR1 MNHEY, CDR2 SMNVEV (reference sequence). Unmatched junction bases numbered 10, after V lost 7 bases and J lost 7 bases. CDR3 in amino acids: CASTRTGGGGEQYF. The CDR3 DNA sequence: TGTGCCAGCACCAGGACAGGGGGGGGAGGGGAGCAGTACTTC.

This clonotype was detected once. J is TRBJ2-7 and V is TRBV9; D remains unclear. Per the germline V gene, CDR1 is SGDLS and CDR2 is YYNGEE. Between the trimmed V and J ends, which lost 0 bases and 3 bases, there was a span of 7 bases. The CDR3 runs 13 residues. CDR3 sequence: CASSVGQHYEQYF. In nucleotides, the CDR3 is TGTGCCAGCAGCGTAGGCCAGCACTACGAGCAGTACTTC.